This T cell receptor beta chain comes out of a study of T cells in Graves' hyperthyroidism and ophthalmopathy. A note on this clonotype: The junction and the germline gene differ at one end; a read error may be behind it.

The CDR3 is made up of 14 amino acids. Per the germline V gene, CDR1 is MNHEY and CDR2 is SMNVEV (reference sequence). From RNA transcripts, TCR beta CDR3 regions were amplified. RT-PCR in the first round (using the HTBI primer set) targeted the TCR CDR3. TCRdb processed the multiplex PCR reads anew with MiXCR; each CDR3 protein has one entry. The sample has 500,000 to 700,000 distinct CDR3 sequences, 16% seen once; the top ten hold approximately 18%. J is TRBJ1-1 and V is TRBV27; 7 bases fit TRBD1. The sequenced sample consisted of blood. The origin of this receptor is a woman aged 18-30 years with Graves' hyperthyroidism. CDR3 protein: CASSQPGQNTEALF. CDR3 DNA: TGTGCCAGCAGTCAACCGGGACAGAACACCGAAGCTCTCTTT.